What follows are 22 T cell receptor beta chains derived from one specimen sequenced in a study of technical replicates of blood from a handful of donors. Sequencing used immunoSEQ multiplex PCR; TCRdb keeps in-frame clones, though not all of them. The data hold over 50,000 clones, with just over 90% observed a single time. Sample: PBMCs. The receptor set was obtained from a human donor in good health. Some clones in this sample may be carry-over from other donors' samples.

This chain connects TRBV18 to TRBJ1-1; no firm D call. CDR1 is KGHSH, CDR2 LQKENI, per germline. V was clipped by 2 bases and J by 4 bases, with 8 bases between them. CDR3 length: 13 residues. The CDR3 nucleotides read TGTGCCAGCTCACCATCTATTAGCACTGAAGCTTTCTTT. This codes for CASSPSISTEAFF.

This clone was seen once. This sequence joins TRBV9 and TRBJ2-1; TRBD2 matches at 10 bases. Germline V CDR1 and CDR2: SGDLS, YYNGEE. Trimming took 2 bases from V and 8 from J; bases not matched to a gene: 7. The CDR3 sequence is 15 residues long. CDR3 in DNA: TGTGCCAGCAGCGTCAGCGGGGGGGCCCAACATGAGCAGTTCTTC. Translated: CASSVSGGAQHEQFF.

The chain joins TRBV19 to TRBJ2-6; 8 nucleotides match TRBD2. Per germline, CDR1 LNHDA and CDR2 SQIVND (reference sequence). The CDR3 sequence is 18 residues long. Unmatched junction bases numbered 9, after V lost 4 bases and J lost 1 base. This CDR3 reads CASSRLAIPGSGANVLTF. The CDR3 bases are TGTGCCAGTAGTAGACTAGCGATTCCGGGGTCTGGGGCCAACGTCCTGACTTTC.

As DNA, the CDR3 is TGTGCCAGCAGTCCACTTTTGGGACACCCATATGGCTACACCTTC. The encoded protein is CASSPLLGHPYGYTF. This chain links TRBV27 with TRBJ1-2, with D possibly being TRBD1 (6 bases). V dropped 5 bases and J dropped 5 bases, with 18 bases sitting between them. The CDR3 is 15 residues long. Germline loops: CDR1 MNHEY, CDR2 SMNVEV (reference sequence).

This clone was detected only once. The J gene is TRBJ2-3, the V gene TRBV19; D might be TRBD2 (5 bases). Per the germline V gene, CDR1 is LNHDA and CDR2 is SQIVND (reference sequence). The CDR3 totals 11 residues. The CDR3 nucleotides read TGTGCGGGAGACTTCCCAGATACGCAGTATTTT. The encoded protein is CAGDFPDTQYF.

V is TRBV5-6 and J is TRBJ1-6, with 11 bases that match TRBD1. This CDR3 region has 17 residues. Trimming at V came to 3 bases and at J to 2 bases, leaving 4 bases not matched to a gene. Germline V gene lookup returns CDR1 SGHDT and CDR2 YYEEEE. The CDR3 here is CASSSRGQGAYNSPLHF. The CDR3, as DNA: TGTGCCAGCAGCTCTAGGGGACAGGGGGCCTATAATTCACCCCTCCACTTT.

This sequence joins TRBV7-3 and TRBJ2-7; 7 bases match TRBD2. CDR1 and CDR2 from the germline V gene are SGHTA and FQGTGA. The length of the CDR3 is 14 residues. The ends lost 6 bases at V and 3 bases at J; junction bases unmatched: 8. The CDR3 sequence is CASSPWGGYYEQYF. The CDR3 coding sequence is TGTGCCAGCAGTCCGTGGGGGGGGTACTACGAGCAGTACTTC.

V gene TRBV5-1 combines with J gene TRBJ1-2, with no clear D. The CDR3 consists of 13 residues. Per the germline V gene, CDR1 is SGHRS and CDR2 is YFSETQ. V shed 0 bases and J shed 5 bases, with 8 bases lying between them. The DNA for the CDR3 is TGCGCCAGCAGCTTGGGTCAATTTTATGGCTACACCTTC. Its translation: CASSLGQFYGYTF.

The CDR3 loop is CASSLLENEKLFF. CDR3 DNA sequence: TGCGCCAGCAGCTTATTAGAGAATGAAAAACTGTTTTTT. The rearrangement joins TRBV5-1 to TRBJ1-4; D remains ambiguous. CDR1 and CDR2 (germline): SGHRS, YFSETQ. Trimming left V 2 bases short and J 5 bases short, with 7 bases between. The CDR3 spans 13 residues.

The genes are TRBV5-4 and TRBJ2-7, with a weak D call TRBD2 (6 bases). The V gene lost 4 bases and the J gene lost 4 bases, with 15 bases spanning the gap. The CDR3 sequence is 14 residues long. In germline, CDR1 is SGHNT, CDR2 YYREEE (reference sequence). DNA for the CDR3: TGTGCCAGCAGCACGGTCCGGGACTCTTACGAGCAGTACTTC. It is translated as CASSTVRDSYEQYF.

V and J are TRBV9 and TRBJ1-4; 8 bases line up with TRBD1. With 0 bases clipped from V and 8 bases from J, the junction kept 3 bases outside the gene matches. This CDR3 is 14 amino acids long. Germline V gene sequence: CDR1 SGDLS, CDR2 YYNGEE. The CDR3 spells CASSVGTGREKLFF. Here the CDR3 DNA reads TGTGCCAGCAGCGTAGGGACAGGGCGAGAAAAACTGTTTTTT.

This clone was recorded only once. This rearrangement joins TRBV6-1 to TRBJ2-1, with D possibly matching TRBD2 (7 bases). Trimming stripped 1 base from V and 9 bases from J, with 22 bases between. This CDR3 has 17 residues. Germline V gene lookup returns CDR1 MNHNS and CDR2 SASEGT. Written as DNA, the CDR3 is TGTGCCAGCAGTGAAGAGGGGAGGGGGGGAGGCCTTCGTGAGCAGTTCTTC. Its translation is CASSEEGRGGGLREQFF.

The chain links TRBV7-2 to TRBJ2-3, with no clear D. The germline V and J ends were trimmed by 5 bases and 2 bases, with 11 bases remaining between them. The CDR3 extends over 14 amino acids. CDR1 and CDR2 (germline): SGHTA, FQGNSA. The CDR3 loop reads CASSLGLFTDTQYF. For the CDR3, the DNA is TGTGCCAGCAGCCTGGGCCTTTTCACAGATACGCAGTATTTT.

The chain employs TRBV7-6 and TRBJ2-5, with D unresolved. This CDR3 is built from 12 residues. Trimming took 5 bases from V and 0 from J, leaving 4 bases between them. Germline loops: CDR1 SGHVS, CDR2 FNYEAQ. DNA of the CDR3: TGTGCCAGCAGCCTCGACCAAGAGACCCAGTACTTC. As protein: CASSLDQETQYF.

The chain uses TRBV13 and TRBJ1-4; D perhaps matches TRBD1 (6 bases). The CDR3 spans 16 residues. V shed 0 bases and J shed 5 bases, with 13 bases lying between them. CDR1 is PRHDT and CDR2 is FYEKMQ in the germline V gene (reference sequence). CDR3 amino acids: CASSLGSGQSNEKLFF. DNA of the CDR3: TGTGCCAGCAGCTTAGGCTCCGGACAGTCGAATGAAAAACTGTTTTTT.

Only a few counts were recorded for this clone. The chain carries TRBV19 and TRBJ1-1; 8 bases match TRBD1. Per germline, CDR1 LNHDA and CDR2 SQIVND (reference sequence). CDR3 length equals 13 residues. V lost 6 bases and J lost 1; bases outside the gene matches: 1. The CDR3 protein is CASRTGGNTEAFF. DNA for the CDR3: TGTGCCAGTAGAACAGGGGGGAACACTGAAGCTTTCTTT.

V usage is TRBV19 and J usage is TRBJ1-5; D uncertain. The germline V gene encodes CDR1 LNHDA and CDR2 SQIVND (reference sequence). CDR3 length equals 15 residues. V was pared by 1 base and J by 3 bases, with 10 bases between. The CDR3: CASSIVAGPNQPQHF. For the CDR3, the DNA is TGTGCCAGTAGTATAGTGGCAGGTCCCAATCAGCCCCAGCATTTT.

The V call is TRBV6-5, the J call TRBJ1-4, with D maybe TRBD1 (6 bases). V lost 0 bases and J lost 0, with 8 bases in between. The germline V gene encodes CDR1 MNHEY and CDR2 SVGAGI. The CDR3 runs 16 residues. CDR3 loop: CASSYSGAATNEKLFF. CDR3 nucleotide sequence: TGTGCCAGCAGTTACTCGGGGGCGGCAACTAATGAAAAACTGTTTTTT.

The V and J genes are TRBV7-9 and TRBJ2-7; D possibly corresponds to TRBD2 (6 bases). Germline lookup yields CDR1 SEHNR and CDR2 FQNEAQ (reference sequence). Trimming cost V 3 bases and J 4 bases, with 16 bases left between them. This CDR3 spans 15 amino acids. The CDR3: CASSFDPAGTYEQYF. In DNA, the CDR3 is TGTGCCAGCAGCTTCGACCCGGCAGGGACTTACGAGCAGTACTTC.

The chain carries TRBV12-5 and TRBJ2-5, with no clear D. V gave up 2 bases and J gave up 2 bases, with 9 bases separating them. In germline, CDR1 is LGHNT, CDR2 FRNRAP. The CDR3 is 14 amino acids. The CDR3 nucleotides read TGTGCTAGTGGTTTGTTACCGGGTCAAGAGACCCAGTACTTC. Its translation: CASGLLPGQETQYF.

V usage is TRBV19 and J usage is TRBJ1-2; the match to TRBD1 covers 7 bases. The CDR3 spans 14 residues. Germline loops: CDR1 LNHDA, CDR2 SQIVND (reference sequence). Losses at the gene ends were 2 bases for V and 8 bases for J; bases not matched to a gene: 8. CDR3 sequence (DNA): TGTGCCAGTAGTATACGACAGGGTTTTCAAGGCTACACCTTC. It specifies CASSIRQGFQGYTF. The complete variable domain, with remaining parts taken from reference TRBV19 and TRBJ1-2, reads DGGITQSPKYLFRKEGQNVTLSCEQNLNHDAMYWYRQDPGQGLRLIYYSQIVNDFQKGDIAEGYSVSREKKESFPLTVTSAQKNPTAFYLCASSIRQGFQGYTFGSGTRLTVV.

The chain links TRBV4-2 to TRBJ1-2, with D possibly TRBD1 on 5 matching bases. The CDR3 has 16 amino acids. Germline lookup yields CDR1 LGHNA and CDR2 YNFKEQ. Trimming shortened V by 0 bases and J by 4 bases, and 15 bases separated the two germline ends. The CDR3 sequence: CASSQDDGGDFYGYTF. The DNA for the CDR3 is TGTGCCAGCAGCCAAGACGATGGGGGGGATTTCTATGGCTACACCTTC.